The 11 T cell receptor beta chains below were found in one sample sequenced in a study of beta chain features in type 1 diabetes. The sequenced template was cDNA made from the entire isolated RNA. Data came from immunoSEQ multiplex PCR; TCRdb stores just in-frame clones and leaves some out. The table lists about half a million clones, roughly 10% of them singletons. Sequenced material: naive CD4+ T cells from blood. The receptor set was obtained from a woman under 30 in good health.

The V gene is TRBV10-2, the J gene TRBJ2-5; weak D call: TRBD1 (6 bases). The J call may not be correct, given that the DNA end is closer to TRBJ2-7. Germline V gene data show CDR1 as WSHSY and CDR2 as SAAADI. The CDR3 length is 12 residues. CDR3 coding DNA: TGCGCCAGCAGTGCGCAGGGGTACGAGCAGTACTTC. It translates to CASSAQGYEQYF.

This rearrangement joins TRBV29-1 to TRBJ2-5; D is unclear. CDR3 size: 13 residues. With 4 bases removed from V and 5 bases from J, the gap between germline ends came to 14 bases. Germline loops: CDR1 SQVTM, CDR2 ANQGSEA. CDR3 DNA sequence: TGCAGCGTTGCGTCCCGACAAGGCGAGACCCAGTACTTC. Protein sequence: CSVASRQGETQYF. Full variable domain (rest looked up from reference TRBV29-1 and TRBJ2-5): SAVISQKPSRDICQRGTSLTIQCQVDSQVTMMFWYRQQPGQSLTLIATANQGSEATYESGFVIDKFPISRPNLTFSTLTVSNMSPEDSSIYLCSVASRQGETQYFGPGTRLLVL.

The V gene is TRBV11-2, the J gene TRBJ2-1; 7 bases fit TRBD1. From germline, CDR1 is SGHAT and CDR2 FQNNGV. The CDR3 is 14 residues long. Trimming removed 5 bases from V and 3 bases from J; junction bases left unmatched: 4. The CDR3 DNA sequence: TGTGCCAGCAGCCTGCGGACAGGCTACAATGAGCAGTTCTTC. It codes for CASSLRTGYNEQFF.

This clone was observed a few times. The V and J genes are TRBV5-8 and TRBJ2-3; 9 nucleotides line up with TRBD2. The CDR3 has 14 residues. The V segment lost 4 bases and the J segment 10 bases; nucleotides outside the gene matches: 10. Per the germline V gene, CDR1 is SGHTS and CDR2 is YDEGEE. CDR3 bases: TGTGCCAGCAGCCTAATAGCGGGAGCGGAATCGCAGTATTTT. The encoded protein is CASSLIAGAESQYF.

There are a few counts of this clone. The DNA of the CDR3 is TGTGCCAGCAGCTTAGCCCAGACAGGGGCCAACGAGCAGTACTTC. This gives the protein CASSLAQTGANEQYF. The chain is built from TRBV7-9 and TRBJ2-7, with TRBD1 identical over 8 bases. J lost 5 bases, V lost 0 bases, and 6 bases had no gene match. The CDR3 consists of 15 residues. Germline CDR1 is SEHNR and CDR2 is FQNEAQ (reference sequence). Supplemented by reference TRBV7-9 and TRBJ2-7, the full variable domain reads DTGVSQNPRHKITKRGQNVTFRCDPISEHNRLYWYRQTLGQGPEFLTYFQNEAQLEKSRLLSDRFSAERPKGSFSTLEIQRTEQGDSAMYLCASSLAQTGANEQYFGPGTRLTVT.

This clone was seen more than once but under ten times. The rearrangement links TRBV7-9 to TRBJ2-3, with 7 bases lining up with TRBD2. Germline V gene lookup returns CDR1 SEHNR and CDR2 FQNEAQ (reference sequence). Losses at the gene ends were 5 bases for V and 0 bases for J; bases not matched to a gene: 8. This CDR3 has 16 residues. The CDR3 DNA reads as TGTGCCAGCAGCCCCCCCCGACTAGCAAGCACAGATACGCAGTATTTT. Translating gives CASSPPRLASTDTQYF.

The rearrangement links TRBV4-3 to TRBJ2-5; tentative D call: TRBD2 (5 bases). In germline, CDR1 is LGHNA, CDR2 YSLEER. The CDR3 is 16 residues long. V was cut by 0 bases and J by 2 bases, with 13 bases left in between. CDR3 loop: CASSQDLRLAQETQYF. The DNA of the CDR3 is TGCGCCAGCAGCCAAGATCTCCGGCTAGCACAAGAGACCCAGTACTTC.

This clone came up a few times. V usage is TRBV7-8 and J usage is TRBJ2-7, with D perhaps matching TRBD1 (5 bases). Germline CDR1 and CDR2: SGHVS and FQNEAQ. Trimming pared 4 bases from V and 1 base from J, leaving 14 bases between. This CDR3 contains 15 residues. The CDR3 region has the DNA TGTGCCAGCAGCTCATTCGGACATCCATCCTACGAGCAGTACTTC. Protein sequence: CASSSFGHPSYEQYF.

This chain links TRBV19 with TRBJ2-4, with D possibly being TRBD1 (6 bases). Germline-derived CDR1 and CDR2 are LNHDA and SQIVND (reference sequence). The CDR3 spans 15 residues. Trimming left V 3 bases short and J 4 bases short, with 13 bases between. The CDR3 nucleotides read TGTGCCAGTAGTATTAGGTCCGGACAGAAAAACATTCAGTACTTC. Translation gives CASSIRSGQKNIQYF.

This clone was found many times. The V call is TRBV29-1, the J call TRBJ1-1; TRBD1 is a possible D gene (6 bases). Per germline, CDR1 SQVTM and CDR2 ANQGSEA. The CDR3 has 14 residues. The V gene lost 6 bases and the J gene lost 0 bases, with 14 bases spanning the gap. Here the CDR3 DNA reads TGCAGCGTCGTACAGGGCCCAATGAACACTGAAGCTTTCTTT. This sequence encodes CSVVQGPMNTEAFF.

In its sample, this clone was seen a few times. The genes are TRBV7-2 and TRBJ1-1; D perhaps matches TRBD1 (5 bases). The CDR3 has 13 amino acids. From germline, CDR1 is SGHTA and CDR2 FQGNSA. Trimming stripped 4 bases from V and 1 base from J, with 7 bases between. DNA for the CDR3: TGTGCCAGCAGCTCCCAGGGGAACACTGAAGCTTTCTTT. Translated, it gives CASSSQGNTEAFF.